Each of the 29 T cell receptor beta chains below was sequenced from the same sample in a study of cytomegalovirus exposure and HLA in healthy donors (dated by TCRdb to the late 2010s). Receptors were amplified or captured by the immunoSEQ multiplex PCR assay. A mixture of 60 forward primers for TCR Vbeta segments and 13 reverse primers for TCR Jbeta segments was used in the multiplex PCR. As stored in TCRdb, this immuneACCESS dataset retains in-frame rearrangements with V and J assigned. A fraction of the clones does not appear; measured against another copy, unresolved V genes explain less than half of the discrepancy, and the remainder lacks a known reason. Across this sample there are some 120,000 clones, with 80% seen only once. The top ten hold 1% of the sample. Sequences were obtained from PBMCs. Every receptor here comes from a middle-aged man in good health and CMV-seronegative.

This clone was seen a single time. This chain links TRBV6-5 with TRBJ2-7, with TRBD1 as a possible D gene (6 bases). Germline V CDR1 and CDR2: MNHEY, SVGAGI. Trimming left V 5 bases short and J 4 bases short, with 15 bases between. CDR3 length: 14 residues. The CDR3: CASSRRDTSYEQYF. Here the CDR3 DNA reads TGTGCCAGCAGTCGCCGGGACACATCTTACGAGCAGTACTTC.

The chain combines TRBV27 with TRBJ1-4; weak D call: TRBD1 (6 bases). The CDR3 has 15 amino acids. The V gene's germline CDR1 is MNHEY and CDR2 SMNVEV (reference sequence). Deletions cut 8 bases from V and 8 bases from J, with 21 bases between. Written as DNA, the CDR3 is TGTGCCAGCCGAAGCCGGGACACAGGACGGGAAAAACTGTTTTTT. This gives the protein CASRSRDTGREKLFF.

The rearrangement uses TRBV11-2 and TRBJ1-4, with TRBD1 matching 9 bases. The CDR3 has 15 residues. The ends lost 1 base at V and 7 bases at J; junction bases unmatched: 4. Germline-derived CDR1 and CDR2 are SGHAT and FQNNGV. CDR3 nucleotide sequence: TGTGCCAGCAGCTTAGGAGGACAGGGGCGTGAAAAACTGTTTTTT. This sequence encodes CASSLGGQGREKLFF.

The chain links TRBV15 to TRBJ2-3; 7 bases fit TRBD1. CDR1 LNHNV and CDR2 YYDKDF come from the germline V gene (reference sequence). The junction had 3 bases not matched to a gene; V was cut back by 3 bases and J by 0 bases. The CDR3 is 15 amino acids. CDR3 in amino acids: CATSSGQASTDTQYF. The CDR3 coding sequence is TGTGCCACCAGCAGCGGACAGGCGAGCACAGATACGCAGTATTTT.

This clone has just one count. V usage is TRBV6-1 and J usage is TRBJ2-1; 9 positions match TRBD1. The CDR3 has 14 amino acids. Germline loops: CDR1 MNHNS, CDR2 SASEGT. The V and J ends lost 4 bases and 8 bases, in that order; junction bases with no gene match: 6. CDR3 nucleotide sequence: TGTGCCAGCAGTGCGACAGGGGGGGAGGATGAGCAGTTCTTC. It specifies CASSATGGEDEQFF.

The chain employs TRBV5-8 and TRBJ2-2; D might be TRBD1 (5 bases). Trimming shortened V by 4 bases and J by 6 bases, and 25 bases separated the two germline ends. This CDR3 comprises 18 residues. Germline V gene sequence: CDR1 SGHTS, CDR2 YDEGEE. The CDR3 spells CASSLFRGLGHSAGELFF. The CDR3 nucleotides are TGTGCCAGCAGCCTTTTTCGTGGGTTAGGACATTCAGCCGGGGAGCTGTTTTTT.

For the CDR3, the DNA is TGTGCCAGCAGCCCCTTCACAGATACGCAGTATTTT. Translating it yields CASSPFTDTQYF. This rearrangement joins TRBV11-2 to TRBJ2-3, with unresolved D. Germline CDR1 reads SGHAT; CDR2 reads FQNNGV. Trimming took off 5 bases at V and 2 bases at J, with 5 bases between the two ends. This CDR3 comprises 12 residues.

CDR3: CASSHMVGQGEETQYF. CDR3 sequence (DNA): TGTGCCAGCAGCCATATGGTCGGGCAGGGGGAGGAGACCCAGTACTTC. The chain recombines TRBV4-2 with TRBJ2-5; 7 nucleotides agree with TRBD1. Germline V gene lookup returns CDR1 LGHNA and CDR2 YNFKEQ. V shed 3 bases, J shed 5 bases, and the junction held 12 bases outside the gene matches. The CDR3 covers 16 residues.

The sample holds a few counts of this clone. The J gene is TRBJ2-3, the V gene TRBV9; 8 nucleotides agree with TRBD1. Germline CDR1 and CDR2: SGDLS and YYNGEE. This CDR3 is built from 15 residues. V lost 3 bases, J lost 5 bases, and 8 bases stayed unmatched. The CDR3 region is CASSEGQGRGDTQYF. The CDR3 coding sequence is TGTGCCAGCAGCGAAGGACAGGGTCGTGGAGATACGCAGTATTTT.

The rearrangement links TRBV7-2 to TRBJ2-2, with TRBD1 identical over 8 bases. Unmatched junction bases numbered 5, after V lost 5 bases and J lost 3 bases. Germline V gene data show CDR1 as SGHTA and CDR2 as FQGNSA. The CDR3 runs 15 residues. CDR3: CASSRQGWDTGELFF. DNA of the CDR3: TGTGCCAGCAGCAGACAGGGGTGGGACACCGGGGAGCTGTTTTTT. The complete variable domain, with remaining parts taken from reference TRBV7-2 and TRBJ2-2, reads GAGVSQSPSNKVTEKGKDVELRCDPISGHTALYWYRQSLGQGLEFLIYFQGNSAPDKSGLPSDRFSAERTGGSVSTLTIQRTQQEDSAVYLCASSRQGWDTGELFFGEGSRLTVL.

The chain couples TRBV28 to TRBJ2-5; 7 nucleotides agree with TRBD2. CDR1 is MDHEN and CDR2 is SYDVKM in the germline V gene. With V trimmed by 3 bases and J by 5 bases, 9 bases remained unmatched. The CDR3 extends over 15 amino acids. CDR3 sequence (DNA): TGTGCCAGCAGTTTCGTGAGGGCGGGGGAGGAGACCCAGTACTTC. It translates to CASSFVRAGEETQYF.

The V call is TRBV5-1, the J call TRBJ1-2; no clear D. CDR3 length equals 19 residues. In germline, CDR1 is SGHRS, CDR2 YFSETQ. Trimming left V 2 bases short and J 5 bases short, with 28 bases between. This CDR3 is CASSLPPPHVESTRYGYTF. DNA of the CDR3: TGCGCCAGCAGCTTACCTCCTCCGCACGTGGAGAGCACTAGGTATGGCTACACCTTC.

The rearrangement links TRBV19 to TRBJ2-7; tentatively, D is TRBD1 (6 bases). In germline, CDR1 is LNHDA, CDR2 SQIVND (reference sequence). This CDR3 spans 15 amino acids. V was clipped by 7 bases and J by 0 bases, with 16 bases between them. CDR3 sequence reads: CASKRQALPSYEQYF. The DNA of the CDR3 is TGTGCCAGTAAACGACAGGCCCTGCCCTCCTACGAGCAGTACTTC.

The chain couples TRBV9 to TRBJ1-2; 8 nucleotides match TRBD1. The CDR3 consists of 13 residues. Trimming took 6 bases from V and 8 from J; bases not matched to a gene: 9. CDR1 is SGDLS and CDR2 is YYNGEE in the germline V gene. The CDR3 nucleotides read TGTGCCAGCAACCCAGGACAGGGAGGAGGCTACACCTTC. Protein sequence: CASNPGQGGGYTF.

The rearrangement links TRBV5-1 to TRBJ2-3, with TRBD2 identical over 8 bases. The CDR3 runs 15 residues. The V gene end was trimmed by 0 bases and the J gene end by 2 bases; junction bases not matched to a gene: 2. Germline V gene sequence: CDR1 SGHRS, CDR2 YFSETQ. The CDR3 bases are TGCGCCAGCAGCTTGGCACTAGCGGACACAGATACGCAGTATTTT. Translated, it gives CASSLALADTDTQYF.

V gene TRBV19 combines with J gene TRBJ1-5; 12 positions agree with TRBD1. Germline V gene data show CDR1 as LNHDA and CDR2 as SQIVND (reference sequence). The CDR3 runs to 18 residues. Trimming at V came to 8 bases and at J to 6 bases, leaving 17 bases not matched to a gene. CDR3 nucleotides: TGTGCCAGTCACCCCTCGGGGACAGGGGGCTTTGTGGGTCAGCCCCAGCATTTT. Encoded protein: CASHPSGTGGFVGQPQHF.

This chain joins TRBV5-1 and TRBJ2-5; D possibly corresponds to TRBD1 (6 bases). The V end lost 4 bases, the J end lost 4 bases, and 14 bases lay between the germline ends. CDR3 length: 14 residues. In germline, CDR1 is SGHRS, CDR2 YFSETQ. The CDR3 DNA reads TGCGCCAGCAGCAGAAAACAGGGTTCAGAGACCCAGTACTTC. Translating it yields CASSRKQGSETQYF. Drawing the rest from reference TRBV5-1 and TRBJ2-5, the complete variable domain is KAGVTQTPRYLIKTRGQQVTLSCSPISGHRSVSWYQQTPGQGLQFLFEYFSETQRNKGNFPGRFSGRQFSNSRSEMNVSTLELGDSALYLCASSRKQGSETQYFGPGTRLLVL.

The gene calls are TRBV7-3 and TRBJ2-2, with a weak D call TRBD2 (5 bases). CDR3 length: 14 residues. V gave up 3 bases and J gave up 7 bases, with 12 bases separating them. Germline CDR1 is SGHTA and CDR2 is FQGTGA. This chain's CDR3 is CASSFGIGIGELFF. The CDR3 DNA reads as TGTGCCAGCAGCTTTGGGATCGGGATCGGGGAGCTGTTTTTT.

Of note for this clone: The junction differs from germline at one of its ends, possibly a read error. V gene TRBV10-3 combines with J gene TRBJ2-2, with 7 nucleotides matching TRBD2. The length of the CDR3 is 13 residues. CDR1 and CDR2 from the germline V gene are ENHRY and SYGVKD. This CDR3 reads CAIRGLDTGELFF. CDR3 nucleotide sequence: TGTGCCATCAGAGGACTAGACACTGGGGAGCTGTTTTTT.

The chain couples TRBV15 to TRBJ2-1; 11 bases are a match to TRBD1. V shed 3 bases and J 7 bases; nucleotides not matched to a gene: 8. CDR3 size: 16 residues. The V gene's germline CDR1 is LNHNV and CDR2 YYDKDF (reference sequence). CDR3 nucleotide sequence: TGTGCCACCAGCAGGGGGGGACAGGGGGGTTTGAATGAGCAGTTCTTC. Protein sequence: CATSRGGQGGLNEQFF.

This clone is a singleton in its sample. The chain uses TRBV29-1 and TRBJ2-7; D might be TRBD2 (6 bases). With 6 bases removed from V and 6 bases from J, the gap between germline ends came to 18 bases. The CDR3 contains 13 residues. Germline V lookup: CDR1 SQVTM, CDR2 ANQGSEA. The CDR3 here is CSVAGREAGEQYF. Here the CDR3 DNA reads TGCAGCGTAGCGGGCAGGGAGGCGGGCGAGCAGTACTTC.

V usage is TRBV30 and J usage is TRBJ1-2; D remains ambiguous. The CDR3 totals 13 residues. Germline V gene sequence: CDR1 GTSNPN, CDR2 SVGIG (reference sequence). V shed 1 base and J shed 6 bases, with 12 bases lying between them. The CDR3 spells CAWSGRGVHGYTF. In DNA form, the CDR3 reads TGTGCCTGGAGTGGGCGCGGGGTCCATGGCTACACCTTC.

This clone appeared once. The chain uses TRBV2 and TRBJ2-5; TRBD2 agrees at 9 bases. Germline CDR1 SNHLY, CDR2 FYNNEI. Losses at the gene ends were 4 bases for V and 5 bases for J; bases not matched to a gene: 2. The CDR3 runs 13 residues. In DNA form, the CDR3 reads TGTGCCAGCAGTGGGACTAGCGTGGAGACCCAGTACTTC. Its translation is CASSGTSVETQYF.

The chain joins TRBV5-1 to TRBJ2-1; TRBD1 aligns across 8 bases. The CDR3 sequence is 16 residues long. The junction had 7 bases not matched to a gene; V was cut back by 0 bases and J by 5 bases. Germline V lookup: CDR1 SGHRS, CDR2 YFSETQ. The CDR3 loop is CASSLAAGGYDNEQFF. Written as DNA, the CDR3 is TGCGCCAGCAGCTTGGCAGCAGGGGGCTATGACAATGAGCAGTTCTTC.

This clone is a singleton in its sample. In DNA form, the CDR3 reads TGTGCCAGCAGTGAACAGGGCCACGAGCAGTACTTC. Translation: CASSEQGHEQYF. V and J are TRBV2 and TRBJ2-7, with D tentatively TRBD1 (5 bases). The germline V gene encodes CDR1 SNHLY and CDR2 FYNNEI. V was pared by 2 bases and J by 5 bases, with 7 bases between. This CDR3 has 12 amino acids.

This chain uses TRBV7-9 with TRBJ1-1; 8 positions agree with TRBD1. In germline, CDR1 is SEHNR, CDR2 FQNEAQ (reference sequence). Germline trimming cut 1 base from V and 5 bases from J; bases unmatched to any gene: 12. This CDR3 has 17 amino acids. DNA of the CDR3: TGTGCCAGCAGCTTAGGGCCGCGGACAGGGAAGTCAACTGAAGCTTTCTTT. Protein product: CASSLGPRTGKSTEAFF.

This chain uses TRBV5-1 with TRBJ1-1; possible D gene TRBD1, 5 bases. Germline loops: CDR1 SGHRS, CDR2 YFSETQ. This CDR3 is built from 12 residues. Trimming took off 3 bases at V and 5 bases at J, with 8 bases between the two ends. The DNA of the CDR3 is TGCGCCAGCAGCTCGAAGGGGACTGAAGCTTTCTTT. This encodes CASSSKGTEAFF.

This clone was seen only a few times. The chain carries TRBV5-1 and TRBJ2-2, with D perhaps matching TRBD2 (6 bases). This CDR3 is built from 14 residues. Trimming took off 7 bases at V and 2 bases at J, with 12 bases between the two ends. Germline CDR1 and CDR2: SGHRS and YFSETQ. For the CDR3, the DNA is TGCGCCAGCTTGGGGGGATTAAACACCGGGGAGCTGTTTTTT. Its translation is CASLGGLNTGELFF.

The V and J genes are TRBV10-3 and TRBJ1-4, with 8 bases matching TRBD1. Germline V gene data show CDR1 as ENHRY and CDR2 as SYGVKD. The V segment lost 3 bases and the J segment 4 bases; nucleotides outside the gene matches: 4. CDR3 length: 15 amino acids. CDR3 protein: CAISDSTGDNEKLFF. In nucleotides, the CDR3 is TGTGCCATCAGTGACTCGACAGGGGATAATGAAAAACTGTTTTTT.